The 21 T cell receptor beta chains in this list originate from one sample, sequenced in a study of T cells in Graves' hyperthyroidism and ophthalmopathy (dated by TCRdb to about 2019). Receptor amplification or capture employed multiplex PCR. Sequenced on an Illumina HiSeq 2000. The TCR beta CDR3 regions were amplified from RNA transcripts. The TCR CDR3 was subjected to a first round of RT-PCR using the HTBI primer set and the Qiagen OneStep RT-PCR kit. TCRdb redid the processing of the public reads, applying fastp at Q25 and MiXCR, and retained in-frame beta chains. Each CDR3 protein appears once, grouped with its most common genes and DNA. In this sample the table shows about 740,000 distinct CDR3 sequences, approximately 15% of which occur a single time. The ten largest clones take up 10% of the sample. Material: blood. The receptors stem from a woman aged 18-29 years with Graves' hyperthyroidism.

This clonotype was counted many times. V usage is TRBV15 and J usage is TRBJ2-3, with D hard to call. With 1 base removed from V and 0 bases from J, the gap between germline ends came to 5 bases. This CDR3 is 14 amino acids long. Germline V gives CDR1 LNHNV, CDR2 YYDKDF (reference sequence). CDR3 residues: CATSRVTSTDTQYF. CDR3 bases: TGTGCCACCAGCAGAGTGACTAGCACAGATACGCAGTATTTT.

The V and J genes are TRBV16 and TRBJ2-2, with D unresolved. Germline V gene sequence: CDR1 KGHSY, CDR2 FQNENV. The V end lost 2 bases, the J end lost 7 bases, and 8 bases lay between the germline ends. The CDR3 runs to 13 residues. Here the CDR3 reads CASSQVNGGELFF. DNA for the CDR3: TGTGCCAGCAGCCAAGTGAACGGCGGGGAGCTGTTTTTT.

This clonotype was counted ten times or more. The rearrangement uses TRBV5-1 and TRBJ2-7, with D possibly TRBD1 on 5 matching bases. Germline V CDR1 and CDR2: SGHRS, YFSETQ. The CDR3 runs to 14 residues. Trimming took 2 bases from V and 3 from J, leaving 12 bases between them. The chain's CDR3 is CASSLSGKHYEQYF. DNA for the CDR3: TGCGCCAGCAGCTTATCAGGGAAGCACTACGAGCAGTACTTC.

The chain uses TRBV18 and TRBJ2-1; D gene unclear. The CDR3 runs to 13 residues. The germline V gene has CDR1 KGHSH and CDR2 LQKENI. Trimming removed 3 bases from V and 7 bases from J, with 10 bases in between. The CDR3 coding sequence is TGTGCCAGCTCACCTGGGCTGGTGAATGAGCAGTTCTTC. It is translated as CASSPGLVNEQFF.

This chain joins TRBV6-5 and TRBJ1-2, with D possibly matching TRBD1 (6 bases). This CDR3 is built from 16 residues. Trimming cost V 2 bases and J 0 bases, with 13 bases left between them. CDR1 MNHEY and CDR2 SVGAGI come from the germline V gene. DNA of the CDR3: TGTGCCAGCAGTTACGGGCGACAGGTAGCTAACTATGGCTACACCTTC. Translating gives CASSYGRQVANYGYTF.

This clonotype was seen at least ten times. The J gene is TRBJ2-7, the V gene TRBV3-1; 12 bases are a match to TRBD2. The junction had 3 bases not matched to a gene; V was cut back by 4 bases and J by 5 bases. The CDR3 extends over 14 amino acids. Germline V gene sequence: CDR1 LGHDT, CDR2 YNNKEL (reference sequence). CDR3 region: CASSPTSGSHEQYF. In DNA form, the CDR3 reads TGTGCCAGCAGCCCGACTAGCGGGAGCCACGAGCAGTACTTC.

Turning to this clonotype: One base away lies a much larger clone, so this may be a sequencing read error. The chain uses TRBV6-5 and TRBJ2-1, with a tentative D call TRBD2 (5 bases). CDR3 length: 16 residues. V was trimmed by 2 bases and J by 10 bases, leaving 21 bases between them. Germline V CDR1 and CDR2: MNHEY, SVGAGI. DNA for the CDR3: TGTGCCAGCAGTTACCATCAATCGGGATCCTACTACGAGCAGTTCTTC. Protein product: CASSYHQSGSYYEQFF.

This clonotype was picked up many times. The V and J genes are TRBV7-2 and TRBJ2-7; D unclear. Deletions cut 1 base from V and 0 bases from J, with 13 bases between. The CDR3 covers 16 residues. Germline lookup yields CDR1 SGHTA and CDR2 FQGNSA. CDR3 sequence reads: CASSLVGMLSSYEQYF. DNA for the CDR3: TGTGCCAGCAGCTTAGTAGGCATGCTCAGCTCCTACGAGCAGTACTTC. Together with reference TRBV7-2 and TRBJ2-7, the CDR3 gives the full variable domain: GAGVSQSPSNKVTEKGKDVELRCDPISGHTALYWYRQSLGQGLEFLIYFQGNSAPDKSGLPSDRFSAERTGGSVSTLTIQRTQQEDSAVYLCASSLVGMLSSYEQYFGPGTRLTVT.

This clonotype was detected ten times or more. This sequence joins TRBV11-2 and TRBJ1-1; D gene uncertain. The CDR3 totals 16 residues. The V end was cut by 3 bases, the J end by 4 bases, with 18 bases between. Germline lookup yields CDR1 SGHAT and CDR2 FQNNGV. The CDR3 spells CASSFGPLGMSTEAFF. For the CDR3, the DNA is TGTGCCAGCAGCTTTGGCCCCCTGGGTATGAGCACTGAAGCTTTCTTT.

This clonotype was seen a few times. This chain uses TRBV6-2 or TRBV6-3 with TRBJ2-7; 8 positions agree with TRBD2. Germline assignment: CDR1 MNHEY and CDR2 SVGEGT. CDR3 length: 14 residues. The V and J ends lost 8 bases and 6 bases, in that order; junction bases with no gene match: 12. The CDR3 here is CASERGHTTSEQYF. Here the CDR3 DNA reads TGTGCCAGCGAGCGGGGGCATACCACCTCCGAGCAGTACTTC.

This clonotype has ten or more counts. The V call is TRBV20-1, the J call TRBJ2-3, with 12 positions matching TRBD2. The J segment lost 1 base and the V segment lost 6 bases, leaving 2 bases of the junction unmatched. The CDR3 extends over 14 amino acids. Germline CDR1 DFQATT, CDR2 SNEGSKA (reference sequence). This chain's CDR3 is CSAGLAGRTDTQYF. The CDR3, as DNA: TGCAGTGCCGGACTAGCGGGACGCACAGATACGCAGTATTTT.

The rearrangement links TRBV20-1 to TRBJ1-5, with 9 bases identical to TRBD1. After removal of 6 bases from V and 4 bases from J, the junction contained 16 bases not matched to a gene. Looked up from germline, CDR1 is DFQATT and CDR2 is SNEGSKA (reference sequence). The CDR3 runs 17 residues. The CDR3, as DNA: TGCAGTGCAACGGACCTACAGGGGGCGCTTACTAATCAGCCCCAGCATTTT. Its protein is CSATDLQGALTNQPQHF.

This clonotype was seen only a few times. V usage is TRBV11-2 and J usage is TRBJ2-5; no clear D gene. Trimming left V 4 bases short and J 5 bases short, with 8 bases between. Germline CDR1 SGHAT, CDR2 FQNNGV. The CDR3 spans 12 residues. This CDR3 reads CASSYGSETQYF. In nucleotides, the CDR3 is TGTGCCAGCAGCTACGGTTCCGAGACCCAGTACTTC. The variable domain in full, completed from reference TRBV11-2 and TRBJ2-5, reads EAGVAQSPRYKIIEKRQSVAFWCNPISGHATLYWYQQILGQGPKLLIQFQNNGVVDDSQLPKDRFSAERLKGVDSTLKIQPAKLEDSAVYLCASSYGSETQYFGPGTRLLVL.

J is TRBJ2-1 and V is TRBV2, with 13 bases aligning to TRBD2. This CDR3 has 17 residues. J was trimmed by 5 bases and V by 5 bases; bases with no gene match: 9. Germline CDR1 SNHLY, CDR2 FYNNEI. In DNA, the CDR3 is TGTGCCAGCAGTTCCAAGACTAGCGGGAGGACCCACAATGAGCAGTTCTTC. This gives the protein CASSSKTSGRTHNEQFF.

This chain connects TRBV20-1 to TRBJ2-7; 8 bases fit TRBD2. Germline V gene sequence: CDR1 DFQATT, CDR2 SNEGSKA (reference sequence). V lost 2 bases to trimming and J lost 0 bases; unmatched junction nucleotides: 6. There are 15 residues in the CDR3. The CDR3 coding sequence is TGCAGTGCTAGACTTTTAGCGGGGTTCTCCTACGAGCAGTACTTC. Residues: CSARLLAGFSYEQYF.

V is TRBV11-3 and J is TRBJ2-1; maybe TRBD2 (6 bases). The end of the DNA aligns better with TRBJ2-7, so the J call may be wrong. CDR1 and CDR2 from the germline V gene are SGHNT and YENEEA. The CDR3 is made up of 16 amino acids. For the CDR3, the DNA is TGTGCCAGCAGCAACCGGGACGCGGGATCCTACAATGAGCAGTACTTC. Amino acid sequence: CASSNRDAGSYNEQYF.

This clonotype was seen only a few times. With a much larger clone just one base away, this may be a read error. The chain carries TRBV2 and TRBJ1-4; TRBD1 matches at 8 bases. CDR1 and CDR2 (germline): SNHLY, FYNNEI. This CDR3 has 15 residues. Trimming cost V 2 bases and J 7 bases; bases outside gene matches: 6. CDR3 bases: TGTGCCAGCAGTGAACGGGGCAGGGGGCCTGAAAAACTGTTTTTT. Translated: CASSERGRGPEKLFF. Looking up the rest from reference TRBV2 and TRBJ1-4 gives the full variable domain: EPEVTQTPSHQVTQMGQEVILRCVPISNHLYFYWYRQILGQKVEFLVSFYNNEISEKSEIFDDQFSVERPDGSNFTLKIRSTKLEDSAMYFCASSERGRGPEKLFFGSGTQLSVL.

This clonotype was found once. The V gene is TRBV6-2 or TRBV6-3, the J gene TRBJ2-6; a weak D match, TRBD1 (5 bases). V was cut by 6 bases and J by 1 base, with 7 bases left in between. This CDR3 spans 14 amino acids. The germline gives CDR1 MNHEY, CDR2 SVGEGT. Here the CDR3 reads CASSRQSGANVLTF. CDR3 in DNA: TGTGCCAGCAGCCGACAGTCTGGGGCCAACGTCCTGACTTTC.

The chain combines TRBV27 with TRBJ2-1; 11 bases line up with TRBD2. Unmatched junction bases numbered 9, after V lost 2 bases and J lost 6 bases. Germline V gene sequence: CDR1 MNHEY, CDR2 SMNVEV (reference sequence). CDR3 size: 17 residues. CDR3 DNA sequence: TGTGCCAGCAGTTTACTACCAGGGACTAGCGGAAGCAATGAGCAGTTCTTC. Protein product: CASSLLPGTSGSNEQFF.

The table lists this clonotype with many counts. The CDR3 region has the DNA TGTGCCAGCAGATTCCCACGGGTTGGCTACACCTTC. Translated: CASRFPRVGYTF. The genes are TRBV28 and TRBJ1-2; D uncertain. CDR1 and CDR2 from the germline V gene are MDHEN and SYDVKM. The V gene lost 6 bases and the J gene lost 7 bases, with 12 bases spanning the gap. The CDR3 loop spans 12 amino acids.

This clonotype was recorded many times. The V call is TRBV27, the J call TRBJ2-6; D remains unclear. This CDR3 contains 15 residues. Germline V lookup: CDR1 MNHEY, CDR2 SMNVEV (reference sequence). V was pared by 4 bases and J by 2 bases, with 9 bases between. CDR3 sequence reads: CASSSTHAGANVLTF. DNA of the CDR3: TGTGCCAGCAGTTCGACCCACGCTGGGGCCAACGTCCTGACTTTC.